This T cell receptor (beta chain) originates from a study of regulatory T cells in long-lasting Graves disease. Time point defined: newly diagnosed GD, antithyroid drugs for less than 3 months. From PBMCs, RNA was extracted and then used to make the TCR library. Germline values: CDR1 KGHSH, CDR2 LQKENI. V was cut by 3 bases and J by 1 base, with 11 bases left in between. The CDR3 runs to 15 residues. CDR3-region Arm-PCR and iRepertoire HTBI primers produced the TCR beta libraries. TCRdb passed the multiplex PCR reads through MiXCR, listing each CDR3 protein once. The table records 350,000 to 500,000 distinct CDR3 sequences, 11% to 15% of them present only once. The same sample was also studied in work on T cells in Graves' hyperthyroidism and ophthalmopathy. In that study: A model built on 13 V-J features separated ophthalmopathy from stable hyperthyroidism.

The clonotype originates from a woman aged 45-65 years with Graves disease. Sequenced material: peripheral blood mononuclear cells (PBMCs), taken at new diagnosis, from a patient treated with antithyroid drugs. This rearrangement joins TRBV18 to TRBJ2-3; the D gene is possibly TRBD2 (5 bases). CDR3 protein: CASSPSERGTDTQYF. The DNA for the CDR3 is TGTGCCAGCTCACCGTCGGAGAGGGGCACAGATACGCAGTATTTT.